The present TCR beta chain was sequenced within a study of CD4 T cells in relation to SARS-CoV-2 and coronaviruses. As for the study in general: PBMCs were cultured with antigen for roughly 11 days before TCR beta sequencing. No peptide or an HIV-1 Nef peptide pool served as negative control.

The method was immunoSEQ multiplex PCR; TCRdb's version includes in-frame clones alone and lacks a portion of them. The sample shows just under 30,000 clones, approximately 80% of them seen only once. CD4+ T cells from unexposed donors were obtained before the COVID-19 pandemic (2011-2018). Isolation of CD4+ T cells took place after less than 13 days in culture. As cell numbers allowed, unexposed-donor CD4+ T cells faced SARS-CoV-2 S/N and four cold-coronavirus spikes. Half the medium was replaced with IL-2 medium on days 3 and 7. A remark on this clone: Its antigen remains unknown.

Looked up from germline, CDR1 is SGHTA and CDR2 is FQGTGA. J gave up 4 bases and V 5 bases, and 3 bases lay outside the gene matches. The CDR3 sequence is 15 residues long. The specimen sequenced was CD4+ T cells from PBMCs, cultured in vitro. This sequence originates from a human donor in good health. The chain recombines TRBV7-3 with TRBJ2-1; 12 bases agree with TRBD2. CDR3 amino acids: CASSPTSGRYNEQFF. CDR3 nucleotide sequence: TGTGCCAGCAGCCCGACTAGCGGGAGATACAATGAGCAGTTCTTC.